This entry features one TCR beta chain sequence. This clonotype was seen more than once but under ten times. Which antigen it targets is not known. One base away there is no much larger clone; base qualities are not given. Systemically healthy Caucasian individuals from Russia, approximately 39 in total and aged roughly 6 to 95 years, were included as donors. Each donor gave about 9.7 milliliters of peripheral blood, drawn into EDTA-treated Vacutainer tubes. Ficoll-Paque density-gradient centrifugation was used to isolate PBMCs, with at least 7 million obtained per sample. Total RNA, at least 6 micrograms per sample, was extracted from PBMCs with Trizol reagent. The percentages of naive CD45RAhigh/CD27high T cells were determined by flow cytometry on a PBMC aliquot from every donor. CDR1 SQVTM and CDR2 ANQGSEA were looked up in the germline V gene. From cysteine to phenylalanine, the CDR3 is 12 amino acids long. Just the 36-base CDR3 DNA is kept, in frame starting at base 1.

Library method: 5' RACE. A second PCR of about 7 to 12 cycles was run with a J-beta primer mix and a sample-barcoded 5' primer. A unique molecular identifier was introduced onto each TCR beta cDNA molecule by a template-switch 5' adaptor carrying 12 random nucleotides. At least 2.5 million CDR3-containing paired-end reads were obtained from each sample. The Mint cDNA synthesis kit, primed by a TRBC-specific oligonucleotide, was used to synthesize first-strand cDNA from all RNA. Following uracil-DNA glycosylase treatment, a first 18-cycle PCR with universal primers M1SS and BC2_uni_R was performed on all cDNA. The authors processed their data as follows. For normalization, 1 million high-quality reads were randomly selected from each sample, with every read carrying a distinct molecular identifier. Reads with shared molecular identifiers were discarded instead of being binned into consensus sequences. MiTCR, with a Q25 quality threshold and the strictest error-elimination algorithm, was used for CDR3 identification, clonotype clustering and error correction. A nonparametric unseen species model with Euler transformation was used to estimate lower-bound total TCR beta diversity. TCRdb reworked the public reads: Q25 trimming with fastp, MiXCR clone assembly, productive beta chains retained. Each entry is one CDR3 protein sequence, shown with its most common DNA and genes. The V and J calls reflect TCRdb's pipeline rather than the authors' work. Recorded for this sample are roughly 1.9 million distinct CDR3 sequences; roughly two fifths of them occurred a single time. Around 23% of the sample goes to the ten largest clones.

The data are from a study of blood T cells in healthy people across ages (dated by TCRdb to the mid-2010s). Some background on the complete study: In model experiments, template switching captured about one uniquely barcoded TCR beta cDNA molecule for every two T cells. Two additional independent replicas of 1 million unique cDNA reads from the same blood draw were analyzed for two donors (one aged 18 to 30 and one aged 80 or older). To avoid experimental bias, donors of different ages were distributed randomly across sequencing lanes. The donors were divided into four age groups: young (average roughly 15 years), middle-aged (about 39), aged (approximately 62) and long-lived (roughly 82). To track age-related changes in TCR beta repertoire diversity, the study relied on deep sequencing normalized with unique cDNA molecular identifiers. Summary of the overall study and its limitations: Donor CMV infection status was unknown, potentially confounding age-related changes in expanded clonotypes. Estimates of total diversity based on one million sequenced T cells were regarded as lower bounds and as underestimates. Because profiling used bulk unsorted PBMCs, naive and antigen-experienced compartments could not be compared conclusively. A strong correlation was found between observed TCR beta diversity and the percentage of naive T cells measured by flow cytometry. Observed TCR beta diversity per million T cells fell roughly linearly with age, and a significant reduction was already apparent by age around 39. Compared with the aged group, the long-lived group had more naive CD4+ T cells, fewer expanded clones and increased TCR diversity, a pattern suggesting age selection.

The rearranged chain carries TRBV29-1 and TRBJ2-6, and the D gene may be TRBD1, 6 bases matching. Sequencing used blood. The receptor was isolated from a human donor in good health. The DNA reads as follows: TGCGCATACAGGGAAGGGGCCAACGTCCTGACTTTC. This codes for CAYREGANVLTF.